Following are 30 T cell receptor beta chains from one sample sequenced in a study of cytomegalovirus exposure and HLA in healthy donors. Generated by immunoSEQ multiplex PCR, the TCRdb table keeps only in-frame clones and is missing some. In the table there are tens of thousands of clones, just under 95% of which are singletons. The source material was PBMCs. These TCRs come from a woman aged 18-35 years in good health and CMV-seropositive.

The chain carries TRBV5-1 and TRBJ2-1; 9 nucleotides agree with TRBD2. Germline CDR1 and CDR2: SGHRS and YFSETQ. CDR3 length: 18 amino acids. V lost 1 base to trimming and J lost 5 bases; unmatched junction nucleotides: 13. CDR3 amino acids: CASSLPGSGSSPDNEQFF. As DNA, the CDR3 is TGCGCCAGCAGCTTGCCAGGTAGCGGGAGTTCGCCTGACAATGAGCAGTTCTTC.

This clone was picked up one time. CDR3 nucleotides: TGTGCCAGCAGCGTAGCTGGCGCCTGGGCCCCGACTAGCGGGAAGAATGAGCAGTTCTTC. Translated, it gives CASSVAGAWAPTSGKNEQFF. The genes are TRBV9 and TRBJ2-1; 11 bases match TRBD2. V shed 0 bases, J shed 7 bases, and the junction held 18 bases outside the gene matches. The CDR3 has 20 amino acids. Germline CDR1 reads SGDLS; CDR2 reads YYNGEE.

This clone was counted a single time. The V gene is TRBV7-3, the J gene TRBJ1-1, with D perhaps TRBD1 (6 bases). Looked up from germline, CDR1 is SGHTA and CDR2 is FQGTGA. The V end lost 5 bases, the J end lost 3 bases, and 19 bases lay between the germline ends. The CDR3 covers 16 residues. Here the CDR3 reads CASSPLGGGRDTEAFF. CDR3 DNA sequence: TGTGCCAGCAGCCCGCTAGGCGGGGGGCGGGACACTGAAGCTTTCTTT. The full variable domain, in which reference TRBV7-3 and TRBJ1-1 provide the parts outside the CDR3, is GAGVSQTPSNKVTEKGKYVELRCDPISGHTALYWYRQSLGQGPEFLIYFQGTGAADDSGLPNDRFFAVRPEGSVSTLKIQRTERGDSAVYLCASSPLGGGRDTEAFFGQGTRLTVV.

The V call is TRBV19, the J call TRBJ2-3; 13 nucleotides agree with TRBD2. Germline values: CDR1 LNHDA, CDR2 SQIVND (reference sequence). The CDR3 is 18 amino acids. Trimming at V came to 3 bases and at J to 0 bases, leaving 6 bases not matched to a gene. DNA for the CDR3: TGTGCCAGTAGTATCTCCGGACTAGCGGGGGCCAGCACAGATACGCAGTATTTT. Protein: CASSISGLAGASTDTQYF.

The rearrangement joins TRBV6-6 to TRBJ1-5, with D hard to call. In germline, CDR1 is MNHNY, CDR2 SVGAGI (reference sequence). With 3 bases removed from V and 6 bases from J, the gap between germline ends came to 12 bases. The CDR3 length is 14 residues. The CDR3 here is CASSYVEGSQPQHF. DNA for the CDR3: TGTGCCAGCAGTTATGTGGAGGGCAGTCAGCCCCAGCATTTT.

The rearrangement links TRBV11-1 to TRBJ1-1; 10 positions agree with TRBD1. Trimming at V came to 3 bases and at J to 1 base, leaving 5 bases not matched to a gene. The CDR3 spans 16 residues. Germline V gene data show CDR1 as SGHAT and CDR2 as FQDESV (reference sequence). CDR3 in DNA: TGTGCCAGCAGCTTCGGGACAGGGGAGGGGAACACTGAAGCTTTCTTT. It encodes CASSFGTGEGNTEAFF.

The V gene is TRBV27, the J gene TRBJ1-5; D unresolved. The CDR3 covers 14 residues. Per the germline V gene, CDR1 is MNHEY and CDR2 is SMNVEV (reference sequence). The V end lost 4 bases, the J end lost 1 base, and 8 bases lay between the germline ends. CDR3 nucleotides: TGTGCCAGCAGTTGGGAGAAGAGCAATCAGCCCCAGCATTTT. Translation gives CASSWEKSNQPQHF.

This chain's CDR3 is CASSRDFEQYF. DNA for the CDR3: TGTGCCAGCAGTCGGGATTTCGAGCAGTACTTC. V usage is TRBV28 and J usage is TRBJ2-7; TRBD2 might be the D (5 bases). Deletions cut 5 bases from V and 6 bases from J, with 8 bases between. The CDR3 sequence is 11 residues long. Germline V gives CDR1 MDHEN, CDR2 SYDVKM.

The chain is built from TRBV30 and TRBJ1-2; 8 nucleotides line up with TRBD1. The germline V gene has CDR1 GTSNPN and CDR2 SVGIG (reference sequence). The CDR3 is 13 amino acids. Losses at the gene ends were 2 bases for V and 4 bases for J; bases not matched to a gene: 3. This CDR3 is CAWSLDRVYGYTF. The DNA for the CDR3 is TGTGCCTGGAGTTTGGACAGGGTCTATGGCTACACCTTC. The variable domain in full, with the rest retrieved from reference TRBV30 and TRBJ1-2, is SQTIHQWPATLVQPVGSPLSLECTVEGTSNPNLYWYRQAAGRGLQLLFYSVGIGQISSEVPQNLSASRPQDRQFILSSKKLLLSDSGFYLCAWSLDRVYGYTFGSGTRLTVV.

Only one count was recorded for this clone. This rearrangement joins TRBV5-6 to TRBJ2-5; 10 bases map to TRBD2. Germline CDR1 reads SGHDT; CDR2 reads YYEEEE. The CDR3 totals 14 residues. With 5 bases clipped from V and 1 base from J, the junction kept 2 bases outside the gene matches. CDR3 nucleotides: TGTGCCAGCAGGGAGCGGGGGGGCCAAGAGACCCAGTACTTC. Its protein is CASRERGGQETQYF. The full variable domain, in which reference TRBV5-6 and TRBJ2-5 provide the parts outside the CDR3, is DAGVTQSPTHLIKTRGQQVTLRCSPKSGHDTVSWYQQALGQGPQFIFQYYEEEERQRGNFPDRFSGHQFPNYSSELNVNALLLGDSALYLCASRERGGQETQYFGPGTRLLVL.

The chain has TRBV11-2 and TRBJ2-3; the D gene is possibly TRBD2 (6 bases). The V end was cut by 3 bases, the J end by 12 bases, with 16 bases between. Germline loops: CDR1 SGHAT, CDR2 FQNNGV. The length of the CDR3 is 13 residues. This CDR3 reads CASSFLTSILQYF. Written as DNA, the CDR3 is TGTGCCAGCAGCTTTCTGACTAGTATCCTCCAGTATTTT.

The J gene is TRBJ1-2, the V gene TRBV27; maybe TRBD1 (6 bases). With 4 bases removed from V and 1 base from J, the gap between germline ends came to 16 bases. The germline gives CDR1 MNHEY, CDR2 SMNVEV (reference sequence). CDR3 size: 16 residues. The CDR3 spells CASSSHRDGLNYGYTF. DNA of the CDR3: TGTGCCAGCAGTTCCCACAGGGACGGCCTTAACTATGGCTACACCTTC.

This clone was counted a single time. In DNA form, the CDR3 reads TGTGCCAGCAGCCCAAGAATAGGACAGGCGGTTGTGCCTACGAATAATTCACCCCTCCACTTT. It is translated as CASSPRIGQAVVPTNNSPLHF. This chain links TRBV7-8 with TRBJ1-6; 7 nucleotides line up with TRBD1. J was trimmed by 5 bases and V by 5 bases; bases with no gene match: 24. The CDR3 has 21 residues. Germline values: CDR1 SGHVS, CDR2 FQNEAQ.

The chain's CDR3 is CASSLSSSGGLEQYF. In DNA form, the CDR3 reads TGTGCCAGCAGTTTATCGTCAAGCGGGGGGCTCGAGCAGTACTTC. V is TRBV27 and J is TRBJ2-7, with 9 bases that match TRBD2. CDR1 is MNHEY, CDR2 SMNVEV, per germline (reference sequence). The CDR3 sequence is 15 residues long. Unmatched junction bases numbered 6, after V lost 0 bases and J lost 6 bases.

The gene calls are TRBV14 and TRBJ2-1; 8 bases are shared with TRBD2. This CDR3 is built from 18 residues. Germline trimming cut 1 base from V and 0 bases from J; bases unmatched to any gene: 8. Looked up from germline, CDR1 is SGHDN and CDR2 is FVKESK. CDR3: CASSQGFGGAISYNEQFF. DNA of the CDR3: TGTGCCAGCAGCCAAGGGTTCGGGGGGGCTATCTCCTACAATGAGCAGTTCTTC.

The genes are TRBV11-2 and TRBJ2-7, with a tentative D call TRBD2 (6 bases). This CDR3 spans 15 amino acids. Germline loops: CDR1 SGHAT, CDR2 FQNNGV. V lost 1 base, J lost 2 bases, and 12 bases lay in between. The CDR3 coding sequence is TGTGCCAGCAGCTTAGCCCGGGGGTTTACCTACGAGCAGTACTTC. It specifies CASSLARGFTYEQYF.

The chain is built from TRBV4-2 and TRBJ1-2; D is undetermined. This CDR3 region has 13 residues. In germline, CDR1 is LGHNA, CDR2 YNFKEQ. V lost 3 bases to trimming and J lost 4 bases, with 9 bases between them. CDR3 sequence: CASSQEGGYGYTF. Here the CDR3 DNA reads TGTGCCAGCAGCCAGGAGGGTGGCTATGGCTACACCTTC.

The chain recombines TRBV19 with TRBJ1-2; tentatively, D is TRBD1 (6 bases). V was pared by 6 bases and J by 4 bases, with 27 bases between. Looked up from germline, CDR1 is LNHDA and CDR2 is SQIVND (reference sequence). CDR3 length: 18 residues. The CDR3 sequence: CASSKLRTARSPVYGYTF. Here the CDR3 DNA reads TGTGCCAGTAGCAAACTGCGGACAGCGCGATCGCCGGTCTATGGCTACACCTTC.

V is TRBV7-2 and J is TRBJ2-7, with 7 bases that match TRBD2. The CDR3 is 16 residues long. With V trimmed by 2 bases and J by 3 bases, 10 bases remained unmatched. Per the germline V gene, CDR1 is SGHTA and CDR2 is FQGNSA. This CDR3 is CASSLLGLKANYEQYF. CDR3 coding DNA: TGTGCCAGCAGCTTATTGGGACTAAAGGCCAACTACGAGCAGTACTTC.

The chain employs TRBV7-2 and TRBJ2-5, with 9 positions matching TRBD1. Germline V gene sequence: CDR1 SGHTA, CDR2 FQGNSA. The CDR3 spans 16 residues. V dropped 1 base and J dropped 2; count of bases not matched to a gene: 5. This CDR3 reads CASSLGQGGRQETQYF. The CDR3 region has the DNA TGTGCCAGCAGCTTAGGACAGGGGGGTCGTCAAGAGACCCAGTACTTC.

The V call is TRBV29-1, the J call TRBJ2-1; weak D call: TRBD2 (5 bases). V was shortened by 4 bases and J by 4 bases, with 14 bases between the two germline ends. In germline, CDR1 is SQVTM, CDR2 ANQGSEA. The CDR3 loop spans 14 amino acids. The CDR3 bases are TGCAGCGTTGGGGCCGGACGGGAATACAATGAGCAGTTCTTC. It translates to CSVGAGREYNEQFF.

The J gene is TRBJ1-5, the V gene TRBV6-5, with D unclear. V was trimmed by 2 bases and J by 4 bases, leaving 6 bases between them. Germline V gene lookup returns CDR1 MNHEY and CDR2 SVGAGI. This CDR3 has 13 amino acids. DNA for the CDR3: TGTGCCAGCAGTTACGAGATTAATCAGCCCCAGCATTTT. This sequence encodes CASSYEINQPQHF.

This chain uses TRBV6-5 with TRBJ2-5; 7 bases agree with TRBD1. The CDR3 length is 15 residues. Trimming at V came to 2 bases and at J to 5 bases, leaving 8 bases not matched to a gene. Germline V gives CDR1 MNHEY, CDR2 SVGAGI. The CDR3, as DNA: TGTGCCAGCAGTTACGGATGGCAGGGACAGGAGACCCAGTACTTC. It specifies CASSYGWQGQETQYF.

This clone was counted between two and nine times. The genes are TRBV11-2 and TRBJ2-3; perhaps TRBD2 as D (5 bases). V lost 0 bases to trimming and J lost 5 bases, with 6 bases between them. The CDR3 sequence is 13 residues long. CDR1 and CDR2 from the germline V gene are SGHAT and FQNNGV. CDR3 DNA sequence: TGTGCCAGCAGCTTAGAAGCGGAAGATACGCAGTATTTT. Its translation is CASSLEAEDTQYF.

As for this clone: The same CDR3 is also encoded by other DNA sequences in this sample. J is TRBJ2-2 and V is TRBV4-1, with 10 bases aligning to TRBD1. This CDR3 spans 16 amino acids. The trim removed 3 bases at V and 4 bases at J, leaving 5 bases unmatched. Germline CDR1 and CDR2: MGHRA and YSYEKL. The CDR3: CASSQRDRGGTGELFF. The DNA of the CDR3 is TGCGCCAGCAGCCAGAGGGACAGGGGAGGCACCGGGGAGCTGTTTTTT.

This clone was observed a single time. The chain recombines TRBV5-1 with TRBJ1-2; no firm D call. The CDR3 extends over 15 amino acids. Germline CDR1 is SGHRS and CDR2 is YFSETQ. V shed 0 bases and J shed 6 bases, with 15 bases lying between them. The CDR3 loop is CASSLEVRTGNGYTF. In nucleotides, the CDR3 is TGCGCCAGCAGCTTGGAGGTTAGGACGGGAAATGGCTACACCTTC.

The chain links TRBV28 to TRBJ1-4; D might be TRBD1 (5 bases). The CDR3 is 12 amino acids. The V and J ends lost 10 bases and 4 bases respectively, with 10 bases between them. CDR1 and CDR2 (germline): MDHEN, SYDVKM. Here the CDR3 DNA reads TGTGCCACCCAGGGATTTAATGAAAAACTGTTTTTT. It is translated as CATQGFNEKLFF.

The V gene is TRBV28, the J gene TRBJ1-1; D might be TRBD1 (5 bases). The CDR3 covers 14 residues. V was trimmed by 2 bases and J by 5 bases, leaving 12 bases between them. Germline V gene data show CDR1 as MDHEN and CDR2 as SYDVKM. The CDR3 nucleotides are TGTGCCAGCAGTTTACGTGGCGGGGGGACTGAAGCTTTCTTT. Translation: CASSLRGGGTEAFF.

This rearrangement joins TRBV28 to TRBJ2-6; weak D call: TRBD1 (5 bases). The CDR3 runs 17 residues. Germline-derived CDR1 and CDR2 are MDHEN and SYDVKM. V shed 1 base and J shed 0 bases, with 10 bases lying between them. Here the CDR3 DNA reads TGTGCCAGCAGTTTATACACAGGAACCTCTGGGGCCAACGTCCTGACTTTC. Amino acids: CASSLYTGTSGANVLTF.

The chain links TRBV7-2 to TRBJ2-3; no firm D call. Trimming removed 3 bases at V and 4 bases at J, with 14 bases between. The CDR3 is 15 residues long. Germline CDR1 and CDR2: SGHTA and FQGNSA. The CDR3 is CASSFNSWVADTQYF. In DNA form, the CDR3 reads TGTGCCAGCAGCTTTAATAGCTGGGTCGCAGATACGCAGTATTTT. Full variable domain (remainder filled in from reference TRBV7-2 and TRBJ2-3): GAGVSQSPSNKVTEKGKDVELRCDPISGHTALYWYRQSLGQGLEFLIYFQGNSAPDKSGLPSDRFSAERTGGSVSTLTIQRTQQEDSAVYLCASSFNSWVADTQYFGPGTRLTVL.